Listed here are 20 T cell receptor beta chains from one sample, sequenced in a study of vaccination effects on CD4 cells after COVID-19. Cultured cells yielded isolated CD4+ T cells after approximately nine days. Of the BNT162b2 and mRNA-1273 vaccines, participants received two doses of one or the other. These receptors lack a known antigen. Generated by immunoSEQ multiplex PCR, the TCRdb table keeps only in-frame clones and is missing some. This repertoire shows about 45,000 clones, more than 65% found once; its top ten account for roughly 9.7%. The sample here was CD4+ T cells from PBMCs cultured without peptide, taken after COVID-19 vaccination. The receptors shown here come from a human donor who received a COVID-19 vaccine.

The chain couples TRBV11-2 to TRBJ2-3; D unresolved. V was pared by 0 bases and J by 1 base, with 11 bases between. The CDR3 extends over 16 amino acids. Germline V gives CDR1 SGHAT, CDR2 FQNNGV. CDR3 sequence: CASSLDVAVRTDTQYF. The CDR3 bases are TGTGCCAGCAGCTTAGATGTGGCGGTGCGCACAGATACGCAGTATTTT.

This chain joins TRBV6-5 and TRBJ2-1, with TRBD2 matching over 8 bases. The germline V gene encodes CDR1 MNHEY and CDR2 SVGAGI. V lost 8 bases and J lost 6; bases outside the gene matches: 12. CDR3 length equals 15 residues. CDR3: CASRGGYNRINEQFF. The CDR3 DNA is TGTGCCAGCCGGGGGGGGTACAATAGGATCAATGAGCAGTTCTTC.

V gene TRBV4-1 combines with J gene TRBJ2-2, with D unclear. The CDR3 is 12 residues long. Germline lookup yields CDR1 MGHRA and CDR2 YSYEKL. V lost 4 bases to trimming and J lost 7 bases, with 7 bases between them. The CDR3 loop is CASSLGGGELFF. In DNA, the CDR3 is TGCGCCAGCAGCCTGGGCGGCGGGGAGCTGTTTTTT.

The chain employs TRBV5-4 and TRBJ2-1, with TRBD1 matching over 9 bases. With V trimmed by 4 bases and J by 9 bases, 11 bases remained unmatched. Per germline, CDR1 SGHNT and CDR2 YYREEE (reference sequence). CDR3 size: 15 residues. Written as DNA, the CDR3 is TGTGCCAGCAGCACCGGGACAGGGTCTTCGGGTGAGCAGTTCTTC. Residues: CASSTGTGSSGEQFF.

This clone was observed a few times. The chain is built from TRBV10-1 and TRBJ2-1; TRBD1 matches at 8 bases. Germline V gene sequence: CDR1 WNHNN, CDR2 SYGVQD (reference sequence). The CDR3 totals 14 residues. V was clipped by 5 bases and J by 2 bases; unmatched bases: 2. Here the CDR3 DNA reads TGCGCCAGCAGTAGACAGGGGACCTACAATGAGCAGTTCTTC. It specifies CASSRQGTYNEQFF.

The chain couples TRBV18 to TRBJ2-7; 7 bases align to TRBD1. The CDR3 is made up of 17 amino acids. Germline CDR1 reads KGHSH; CDR2 reads LQKENI. J gave up 0 bases and V 1 base, and 9 bases lay outside the gene matches. CDR3 DNA sequence: TGTGCCAGCTCACCACTCCCGACAGGGCCCATCTCCTACGAGCAGTACTTC. Its protein is CASSPLPTGPISYEQYF.

The chain carries TRBV7-2 and TRBJ2-7; unclear D gene. The ends were cut back, 5 bases at V and 4 bases at J, with 12 bases in the middle. The CDR3 extends over 13 amino acids. From germline, CDR1 is SGHTA and CDR2 FQGNSA. The CDR3 DNA sequence: TGTGCCAGCAGCCCCAGCAGTGCGTACGAGCAGTACTTC. Translation: CASSPSSAYEQYF.

This clone has only one observation. This chain links TRBV24-1 with TRBJ2-2; tentatively, D is TRBD1 or TRBD2 (5 bases each). The CDR3 runs to 17 residues. V lost 2 bases to trimming and J lost 6 bases, with 18 bases between them. In germline, CDR1 is KGHDR, CDR2 SFDVKD. As DNA, the CDR3 is TGTGCCACCAGTGATTCGGGGCAGGGCGTTTTGGCCGGGGAGCTGTTTTTT. This gives the protein CATSDSGQGVLAGELFF.

The V and J genes are TRBV3-1 (or the pseudogene TRBV3-2) and TRBJ2-3; D unclear. Germline assignment: CDR1 LGHDT and CDR2 YNNKEL (reference sequence). Trimming left V 6 bases short and J 0 bases short, with 4 bases between. The CDR3 has 12 residues. This CDR3 is CASSMSTDTQYF. The CDR3 nucleotides are TGTGCCAGCAGTATGAGCACAGATACGCAGTATTTT.

The rearrangement links TRBV12-3 or TRBV12-4 to TRBJ2-7; 9 bases match TRBD1. The CDR3 totals 13 residues. V trimming: 3 bases; J trimming: 9 bases; junction bases outside the gene matches: 6. CDR3 residues: CASSFRDREMQYF. DNA of the CDR3: TGTGCCAGCAGTTTTAGGGACAGGGAAATGCAGTACTTC.

The chain couples TRBV7-9 to TRBJ1-1, with D possibly TRBD1 on 5 matching bases. Germline V lookup: CDR1 SEHNR, CDR2 FQNEAQ (reference sequence). V shed 1 base and J shed 5 bases, with 8 bases lying between them. The length of the CDR3 is 13 residues. The CDR3: CASSLGGGTEAFF. As DNA, the CDR3 is TGTGCCAGCAGCTTAGGGGGGGGGACTGAAGCTTTCTTT.

The chain employs TRBV5-1 and TRBJ2-7; D not certain. Per germline, CDR1 SGHRS and CDR2 YFSETQ. The CDR3 is 15 residues long. V lost 0 bases to trimming and J lost 6 bases, with 16 bases between them. CDR3 in DNA: TGCGCCAGCAGCTTGGCCGACGGCGCGTTTGGCGAGCAGTACTTC. Its protein is CASSLADGAFGEQYF.

The CDR3 region has the DNA TGTGCCAGCAGCCTTGACAGGGGGCGATTTCTCCAAGAGACCCAGTACTTC. Protein product: CASSLDRGRFLQETQYF. The V and J genes are TRBV14 and TRBJ2-5; 10 nucleotides line up with TRBD1. The CDR3 is made up of 17 amino acids. CDR1 and CDR2 (germline): SGHDN, FVKESK. V shed 4 bases, J shed 1 base, and the junction held 9 bases outside the gene matches.

The chain links TRBV19 to TRBJ1-6; TRBD1 matches 8 bases. Germline lookup yields CDR1 LNHDA and CDR2 SQIVND (reference sequence). The CDR3 has 15 amino acids. The J segment lost 7 bases and the V segment lost 1 base, leaving 3 bases of the junction unmatched. The CDR3 DNA follows: TGTGCCAGTAGTATAGCAGGGGGCCGAAATTCACCCCTCCACTTT. It codes for CASSIAGGRNSPLHF.

The chain has TRBV28 and TRBJ2-3; a weak D match, TRBD2 (6 bases). Germline assignment: CDR1 MDHEN and CDR2 SYDVKM. With 7 bases removed from V and 3 bases from J, the gap between germline ends came to 17 bases. The CDR3 totals 15 residues. CDR3 in DNA: TGTGCCAGCAAGGGCGGGAACCCGGGGACAGATACGCAGTATTTT. Its translation is CASKGGNPGTDTQYF.

This rearrangement joins TRBV7-9 to TRBJ2-1, with D tentatively TRBD2 (5 bases). The V end lost 2 bases, the J end lost 5 bases, and 13 bases lay between the germline ends. Germline V CDR1 and CDR2: SEHNR, FQNEAQ (reference sequence). CDR3 length equals 15 residues. The CDR3 nucleotides read TGTGCCAGCAGCTTACCGGGATTGTCACACAATGAGCAGTTCTTC. Protein product: CASSLPGLSHNEQFF.

In this sample, this clone turned up once. The chain has TRBV5-1 and TRBJ1-4; 10 bases line up with TRBD1. Per the germline V gene, CDR1 is SGHRS and CDR2 is YFSETQ. The V and J ends lost 5 bases and 0 bases, in that order; junction bases with no gene match: 4. The CDR3 consists of 16 residues. This CDR3 reads CASRGQGLSTNEKLFF. The CDR3 DNA reads TGCGCCAGCAGGGGACAGGGGCTTTCAACTAATGAAAAACTGTTTTTT.

The V call is TRBV5-4, the J call TRBJ2-2; D could derive from TRBD1 or TRBD2 (5 bases each). The CDR3 is 15 residues long. The germline V gene encodes CDR1 SGHNT and CDR2 YYREEE (reference sequence). V was pared by 3 bases and J by 4 bases, with 13 bases between. The CDR3 is CASSSSGTTTGELFF. CDR3 DNA: TGTGCCAGCAGCTCCTCCGGGACGACCACCGGGGAGCTGTTTTTT.

The CDR3 DNA reads as TGCGCCAGCAGCTCCCAGGGAGCAACTAATGAAAAACTGTTTTTT. This translates into CASSSQGATNEKLFF. The rearrangement uses TRBV5-1 and TRBJ1-4; D possibly corresponds to TRBD1 (5 bases). V was shortened by 3 bases and J by 0 bases, with 9 bases between the two germline ends. Germline CDR1 reads SGHRS; CDR2 reads YFSETQ. The CDR3 has 15 amino acids. The complete variable domain, with remaining parts taken from reference TRBV5-1 and TRBJ1-4, reads KAGVTQTPRYLIKTRGQQVTLSCSPISGHRSVSWYQQTPGQGLQFLFEYFSETQRNKGNFPGRFSGRQFSNSRSEMNVSTLELGDSALYLCASSSQGATNEKLFFGSGTQLSVL.

This rearrangement joins TRBV19 to TRBJ2-7; 11 bases match TRBD2. This CDR3 region has 15 residues. The V and J ends lost 5 bases and 6 bases, in that order; junction bases with no gene match: 9. Germline lookup yields CDR1 LNHDA and CDR2 SQIVND (reference sequence). The CDR3 bases are TGTGCCAGTAGTGTCGAGATAGCGGGGGGGTCCGAGCAGTACTTC. Residues: CASSVEIAGGSEQYF.